Each of the 2 T cell receptor beta chains below was sequenced from the same sample in a study of neurological immune-mediated disorders. TCRdb re-called the 5' RACE reads with MiXCR, one entry per CDR3 protein. Among about 55,000 distinct CDR3 sequences listed, less than 5% were seen once. The sequenced material came from PBMCs. The receptor set was obtained from a man between 50 and 59 years old with multiple sclerosis.

This clonotype has a count of ten or more. The rearrangement uses TRBV5-8 and TRBJ2-7; D gene ambiguous. V gave up 0 bases and J gave up 2 bases, with 6 bases separating them. CDR3 length equals 13 residues. Germline CDR1 is SGHTS and CDR2 is YDEGEE. The CDR3 region has the DNA TGTGCCAGCAGCTTGGGTTCAACCTACGAGCAGTACTTC. Protein sequence: CASSLGSTYEQYF.

This clonotype was counted ten times or more. The chain combines TRBV5-1 with TRBJ2-1, with D perhaps TRBD1 (6 bases). Germline values: CDR1 SGHRS, CDR2 YFSETQ. Trimming took off 4 bases at V and 0 bases at J, with 11 bases between the two ends. The CDR3 loop spans 15 amino acids. CDR3: CASSPDSSSYNEQFF. CDR3 DNA: TGCGCCAGCAGCCCGGACAGCAGCTCCTACAATGAGCAGTTCTTC.